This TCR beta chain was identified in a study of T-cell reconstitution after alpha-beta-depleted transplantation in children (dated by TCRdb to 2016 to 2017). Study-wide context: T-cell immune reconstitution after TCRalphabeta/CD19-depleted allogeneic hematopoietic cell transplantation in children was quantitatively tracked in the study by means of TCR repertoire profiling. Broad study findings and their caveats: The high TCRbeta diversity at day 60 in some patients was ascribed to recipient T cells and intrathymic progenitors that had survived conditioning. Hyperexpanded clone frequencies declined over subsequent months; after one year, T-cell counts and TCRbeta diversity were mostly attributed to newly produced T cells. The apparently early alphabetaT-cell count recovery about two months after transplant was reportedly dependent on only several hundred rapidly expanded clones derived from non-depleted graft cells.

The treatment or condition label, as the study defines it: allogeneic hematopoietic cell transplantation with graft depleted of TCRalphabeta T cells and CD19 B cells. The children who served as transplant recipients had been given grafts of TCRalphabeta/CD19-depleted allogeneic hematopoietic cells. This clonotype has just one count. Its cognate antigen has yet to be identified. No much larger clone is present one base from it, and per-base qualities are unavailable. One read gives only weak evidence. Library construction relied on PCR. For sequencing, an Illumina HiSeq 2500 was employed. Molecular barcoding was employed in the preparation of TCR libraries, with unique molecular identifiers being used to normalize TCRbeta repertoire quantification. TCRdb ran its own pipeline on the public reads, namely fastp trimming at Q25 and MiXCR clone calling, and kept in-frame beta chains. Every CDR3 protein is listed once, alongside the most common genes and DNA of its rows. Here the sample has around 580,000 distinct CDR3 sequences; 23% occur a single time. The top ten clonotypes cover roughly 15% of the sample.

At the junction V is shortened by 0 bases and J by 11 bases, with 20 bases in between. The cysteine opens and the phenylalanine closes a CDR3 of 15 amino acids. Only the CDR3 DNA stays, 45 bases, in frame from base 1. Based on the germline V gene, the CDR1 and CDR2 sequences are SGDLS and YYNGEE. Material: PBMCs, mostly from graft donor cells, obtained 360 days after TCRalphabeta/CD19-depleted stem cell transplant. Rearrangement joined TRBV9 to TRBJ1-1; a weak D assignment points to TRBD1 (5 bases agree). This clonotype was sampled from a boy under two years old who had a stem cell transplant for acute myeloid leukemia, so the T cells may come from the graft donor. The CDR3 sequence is CASSVGSGPRGRAFF. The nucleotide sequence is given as TGTGCCAGCAGCGTAGGATCAGGGCCGCGGGGCAGGGCTTTCTTT.